The present T cell receptor beta chain was sequenced within a study of CD8 T cells in ankylosing spondylitis. Using its own MiXCR run on the 5' RACE reads, TCRdb lists one record per CDR3 protein. The data contain 150,000 to 200,000 distinct CDR3 sequences, about 20% of them singletons. The V end was cut by 2 bases, the J end by 11 bases, with 11 bases between. The CDR3 totals 12 residues. Per germline, CDR1 SGHTA and CDR2 FQGNSA. This clonotype was picked up many times. The sample was blood, either unsorted or a sorted T cell fraction (not recorded which). The V gene is TRBV7-2, the J gene TRBJ2-3; possibly TRBD1 for D (5 bases). This receptor was obtained from a male donor between 5 and 35 years old with ankylosing spondylitis or in good health (not recorded which). CDR3 sequence reads: CASSLRNGQQYF. CDR3 DNA sequence: TGTGCCAGCAGCTTACGAAACGGACAGCAGTATTTT.